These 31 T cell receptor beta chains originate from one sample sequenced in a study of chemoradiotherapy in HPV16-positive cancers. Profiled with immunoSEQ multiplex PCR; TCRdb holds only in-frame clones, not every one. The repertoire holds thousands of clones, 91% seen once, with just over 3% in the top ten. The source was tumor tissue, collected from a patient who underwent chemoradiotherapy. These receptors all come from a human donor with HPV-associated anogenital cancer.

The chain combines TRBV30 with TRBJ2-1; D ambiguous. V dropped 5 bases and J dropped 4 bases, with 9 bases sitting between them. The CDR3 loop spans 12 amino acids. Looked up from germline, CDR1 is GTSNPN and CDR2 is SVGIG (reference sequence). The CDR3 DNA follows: TGTGCCTGGGGGGTGGGATACAATGAGCAGTTCTTC. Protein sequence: CAWGVGYNEQFF.

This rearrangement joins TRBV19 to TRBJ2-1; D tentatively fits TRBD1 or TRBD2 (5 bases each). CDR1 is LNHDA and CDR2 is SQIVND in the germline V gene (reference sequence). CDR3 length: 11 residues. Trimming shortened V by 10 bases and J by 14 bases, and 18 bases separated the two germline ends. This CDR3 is CATYDGARKFF. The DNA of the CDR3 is TGTGCCACCTATGACGGGGCCCGAAAGTTCTTC.

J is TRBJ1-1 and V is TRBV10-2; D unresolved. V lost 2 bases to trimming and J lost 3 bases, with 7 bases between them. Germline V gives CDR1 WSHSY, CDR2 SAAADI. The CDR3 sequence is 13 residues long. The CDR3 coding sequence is TGCGCCAGCAGTGAGAGCCGGCACACTGAAGCTTTCTTT. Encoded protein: CASSESRHTEAFF.

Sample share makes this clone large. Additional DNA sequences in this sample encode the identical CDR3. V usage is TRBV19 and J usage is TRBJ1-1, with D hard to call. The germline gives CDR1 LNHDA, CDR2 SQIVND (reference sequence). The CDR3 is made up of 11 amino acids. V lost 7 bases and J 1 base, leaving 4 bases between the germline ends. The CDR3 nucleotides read TGTGCCAGTACGGGGAACACTGAAGCTTTCTTT. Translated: CASTGNTEAFF.

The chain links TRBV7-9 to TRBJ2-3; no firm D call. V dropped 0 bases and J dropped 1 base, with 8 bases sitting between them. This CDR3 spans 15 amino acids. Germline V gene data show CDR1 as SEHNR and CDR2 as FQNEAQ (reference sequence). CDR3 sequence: CASSLALPGTDTQYF. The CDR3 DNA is TGTGCCAGCAGCTTAGCGCTACCCGGCACAGATACGCAGTATTTT.

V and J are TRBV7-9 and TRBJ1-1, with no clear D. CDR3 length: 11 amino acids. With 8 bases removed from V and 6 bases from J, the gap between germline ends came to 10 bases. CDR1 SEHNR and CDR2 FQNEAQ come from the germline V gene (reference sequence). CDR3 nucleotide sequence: TGTGCCAGCGGCCTAGGGCCTGAAGCTTTCTTT. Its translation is CASGLGPEAFF.

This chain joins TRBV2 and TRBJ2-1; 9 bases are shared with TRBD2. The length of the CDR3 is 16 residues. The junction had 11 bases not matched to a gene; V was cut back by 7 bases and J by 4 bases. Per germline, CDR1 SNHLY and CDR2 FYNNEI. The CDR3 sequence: CASIATSGRLYNEQFF. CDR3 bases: TGTGCCAGCATTGCAACAAGCGGGAGGTTGTACAATGAGCAGTTCTTC.

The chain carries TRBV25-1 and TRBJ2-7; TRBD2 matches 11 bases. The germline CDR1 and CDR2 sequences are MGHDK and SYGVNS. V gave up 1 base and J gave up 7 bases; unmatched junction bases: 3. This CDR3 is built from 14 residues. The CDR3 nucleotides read TGTGCCAGCAGTGAATCGGGACTAGCGGAGGAGCAGTACTTC. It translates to CASSESGLAEEQYF.

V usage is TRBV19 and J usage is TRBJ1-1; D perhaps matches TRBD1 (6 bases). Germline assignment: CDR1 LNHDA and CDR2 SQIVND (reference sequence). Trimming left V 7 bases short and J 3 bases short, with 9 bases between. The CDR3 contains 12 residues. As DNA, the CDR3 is TGTGCCAGTATGGGGGCGGACACTGAAGCTTTCTTT. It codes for CASMGADTEAFF.

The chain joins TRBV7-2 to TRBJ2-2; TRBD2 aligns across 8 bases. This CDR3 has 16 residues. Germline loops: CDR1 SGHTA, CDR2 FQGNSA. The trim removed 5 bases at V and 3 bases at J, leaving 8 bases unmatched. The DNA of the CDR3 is TGTGCCAGCAGCAGCTATACGGGGGGGTACACCGGGGAGCTGTTTTTT. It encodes CASSSYTGGYTGELFF.

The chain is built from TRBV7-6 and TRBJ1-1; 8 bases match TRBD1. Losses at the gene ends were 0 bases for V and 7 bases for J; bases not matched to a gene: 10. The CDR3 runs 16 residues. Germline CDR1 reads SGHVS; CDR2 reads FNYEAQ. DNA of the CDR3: TGTGCCAGCAGCTTAGCGAACCGCGGACAGGGCGTTGAAGCTTTCTTT. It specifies CASSLANRGQGVEAFF.

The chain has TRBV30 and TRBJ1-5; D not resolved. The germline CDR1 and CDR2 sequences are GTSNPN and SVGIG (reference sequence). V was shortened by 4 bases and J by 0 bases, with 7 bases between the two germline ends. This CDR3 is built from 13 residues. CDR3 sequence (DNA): TGTGCCTGGAATCGATATAGCAATCAGCCCCAGCATTTT. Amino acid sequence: CAWNRYSNQPQHF.

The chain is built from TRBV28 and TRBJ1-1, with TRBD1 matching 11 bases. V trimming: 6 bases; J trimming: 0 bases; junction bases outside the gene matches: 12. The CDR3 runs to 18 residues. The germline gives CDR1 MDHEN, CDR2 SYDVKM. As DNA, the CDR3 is TGTGCCAGCAGGATCCTTGAGGGGACAGGGGGTTTGAACACTGAAGCTTTCTTT. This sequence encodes CASRILEGTGGLNTEAFF. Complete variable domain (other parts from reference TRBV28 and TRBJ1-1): DVKVTQSSRYLVKRTGEKVFLECVQDMDHENMFWYRQDPGLGLRLIYFSYDVKMKEKGDIPEGYSVSREKKERFSLILESASTNQTSMYLCASRILEGTGGLNTEAFFGQGTRLTVV.

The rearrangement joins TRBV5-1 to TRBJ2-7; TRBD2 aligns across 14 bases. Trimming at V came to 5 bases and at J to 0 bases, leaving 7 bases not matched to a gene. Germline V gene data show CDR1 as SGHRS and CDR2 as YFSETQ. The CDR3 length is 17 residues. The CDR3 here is CASSTQGTSGSSYEQYF. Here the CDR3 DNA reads TGCGCCAGCAGTACTCAGGGGACTAGCGGGAGCTCCTACGAGCAGTACTTC.

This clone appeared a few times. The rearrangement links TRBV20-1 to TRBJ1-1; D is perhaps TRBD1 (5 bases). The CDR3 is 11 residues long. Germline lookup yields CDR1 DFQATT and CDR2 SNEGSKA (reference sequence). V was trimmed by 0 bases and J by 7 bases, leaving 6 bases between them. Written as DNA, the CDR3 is TGCAGTGCTAGAGAAGACAGTGAAGCTTTCTTT. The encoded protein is CSAREDSEAFF.

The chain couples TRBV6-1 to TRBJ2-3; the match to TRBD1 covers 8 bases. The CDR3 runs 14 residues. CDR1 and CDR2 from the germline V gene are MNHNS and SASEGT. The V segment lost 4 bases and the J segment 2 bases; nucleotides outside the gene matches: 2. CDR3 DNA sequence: TGTGCCAGCAGTGCGACAGGGGACACAGATACGCAGTATTTT. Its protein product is CASSATGDTDTQYF.

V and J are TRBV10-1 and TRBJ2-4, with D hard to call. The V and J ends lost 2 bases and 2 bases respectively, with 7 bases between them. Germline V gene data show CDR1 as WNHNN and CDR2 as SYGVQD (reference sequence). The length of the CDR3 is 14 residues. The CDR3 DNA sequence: TGCGCCAGCAGTGAGAGAGGTTCCAAAAACATTCAGTACTTC. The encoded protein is CASSERGSKNIQYF.

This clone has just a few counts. The CDR3 is CASSLIRLATDTQYF. In DNA form, the CDR3 reads TGTGCCAGCAGCTTGATTCGCCTAGCGACAGATACGCAGTATTTT. This chain uses TRBV5-6 with TRBJ2-3; the D gene is possibly TRBD2 (6 bases). CDR1 is SGHDT, CDR2 YYEEEE, per germline. This CDR3 region has 15 residues. Between the trimmed V and J ends, which lost 1 base and 3 bases, there was a span of 12 bases.

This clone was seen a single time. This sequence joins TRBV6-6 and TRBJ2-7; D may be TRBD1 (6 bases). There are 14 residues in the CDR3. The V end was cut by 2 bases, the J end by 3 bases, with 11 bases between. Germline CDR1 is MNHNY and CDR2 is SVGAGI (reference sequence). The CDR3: CASSYREQGYEQYF. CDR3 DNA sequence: TGTGCCAGCAGTTACCGTGAACAGGGCTACGAGCAGTACTTC.

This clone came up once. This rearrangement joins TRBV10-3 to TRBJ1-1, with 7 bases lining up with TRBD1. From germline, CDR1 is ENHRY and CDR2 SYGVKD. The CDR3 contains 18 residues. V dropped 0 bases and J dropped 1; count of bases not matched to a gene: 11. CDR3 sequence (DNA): TGTGCCATCAGTGAGTCGTACAGGGCCAACAGGGGGAACACTGAAGCTTTCTTT. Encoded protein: CAISESYRANRGNTEAFF.

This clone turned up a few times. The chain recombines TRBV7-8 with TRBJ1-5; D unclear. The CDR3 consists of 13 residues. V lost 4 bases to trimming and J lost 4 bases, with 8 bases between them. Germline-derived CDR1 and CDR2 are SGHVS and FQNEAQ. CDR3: CASSYDQNQPQHF. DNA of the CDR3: TGTGCCAGCAGCTACGACCAAAATCAGCCCCAGCATTTT.

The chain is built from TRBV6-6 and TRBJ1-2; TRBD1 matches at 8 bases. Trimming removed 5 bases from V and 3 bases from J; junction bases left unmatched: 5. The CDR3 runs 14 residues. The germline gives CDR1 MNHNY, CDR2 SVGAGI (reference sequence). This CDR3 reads CASSPGQGYYGYTF. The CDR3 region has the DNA TGTGCCAGCAGTCCCGGACAGGGATACTATGGCTACACCTTC.

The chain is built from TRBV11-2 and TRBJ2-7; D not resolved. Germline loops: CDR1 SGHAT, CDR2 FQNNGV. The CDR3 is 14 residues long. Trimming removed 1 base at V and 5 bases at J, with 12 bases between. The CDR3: CASSLAVPPDEQYF. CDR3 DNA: TGTGCCAGCAGCTTAGCGGTTCCCCCCGACGAGCAGTACTTC.

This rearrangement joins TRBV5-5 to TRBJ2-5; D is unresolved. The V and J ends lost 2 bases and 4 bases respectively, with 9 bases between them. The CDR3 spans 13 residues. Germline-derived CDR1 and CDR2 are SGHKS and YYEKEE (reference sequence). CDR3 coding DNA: TGTGCCAGCAGCTTTCCCCACGGAGAGACCCAGTACTTC. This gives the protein CASSFPHGETQYF.

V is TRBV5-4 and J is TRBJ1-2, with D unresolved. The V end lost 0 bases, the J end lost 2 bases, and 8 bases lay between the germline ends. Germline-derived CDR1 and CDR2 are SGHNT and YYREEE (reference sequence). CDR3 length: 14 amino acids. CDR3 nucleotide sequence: TGTGCCAGCAGCTTGGTTCATCAAAACTATGGCTACACCTTC. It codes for CASSLVHQNYGYTF.

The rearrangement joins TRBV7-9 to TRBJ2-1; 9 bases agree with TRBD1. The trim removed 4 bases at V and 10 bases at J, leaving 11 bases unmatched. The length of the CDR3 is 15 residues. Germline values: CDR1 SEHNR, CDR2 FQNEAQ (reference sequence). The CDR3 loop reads CASSWDRDFPSEQFF. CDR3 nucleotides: TGTGCCAGCAGCTGGGACAGGGACTTTCCTAGCGAGCAGTTCTTC. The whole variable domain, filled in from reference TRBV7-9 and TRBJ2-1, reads DTGVSQNPRHKITKRGQNVTFRCDPISEHNRLYWYRQTLGQGPEFLTYFQNEAQLEKSRLLSDRFSAERPKGSFSTLEIQRTEQGDSAMYLCASSWDRDFPSEQFFGPGTRLTVL.

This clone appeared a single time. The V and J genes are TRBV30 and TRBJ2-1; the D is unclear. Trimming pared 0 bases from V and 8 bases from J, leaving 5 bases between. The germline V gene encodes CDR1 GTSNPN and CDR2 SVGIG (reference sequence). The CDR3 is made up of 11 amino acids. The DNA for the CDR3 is TGTGCCTGGAGTGTACTGGATGAGCAGTTCTTC. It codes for CAWSVLDEQFF.

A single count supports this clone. This CDR3 reads CASNSGRTTYGYTF. CDR3 bases: TGTGCCAGTAACAGCGGACGGACGACCTATGGCTACACCTTC. This rearrangement joins TRBV19 to TRBJ1-2; D remains ambiguous. CDR3 size: 14 residues. Germline V CDR1 and CDR2: LNHDA, SQIVND (reference sequence). Trimming pared 7 bases from V and 4 bases from J, leaving 16 bases between.

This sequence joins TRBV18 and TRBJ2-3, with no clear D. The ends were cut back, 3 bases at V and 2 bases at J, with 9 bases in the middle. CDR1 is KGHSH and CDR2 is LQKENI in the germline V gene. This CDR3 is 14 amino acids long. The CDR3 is CASSPGRATDTQYF. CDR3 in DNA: TGTGCCAGCTCACCGGGCAGAGCCACAGATACGCAGTATTTT.

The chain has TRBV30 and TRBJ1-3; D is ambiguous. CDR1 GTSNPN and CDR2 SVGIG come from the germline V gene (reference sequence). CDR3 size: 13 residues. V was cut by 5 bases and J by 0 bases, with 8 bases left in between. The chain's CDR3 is CAWGLLSGNTIYF. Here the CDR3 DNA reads TGTGCCTGGGGGCTCCTCTCTGGAAACACCATATATTTT. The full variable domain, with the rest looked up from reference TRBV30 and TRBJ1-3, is SQTIHQWPATLVQPVGSPLSLECTVEGTSNPNLYWYRQAAGRGLQLLFYSVGIGQISSEVPQNLSASRPQDRQFILSSKKLLLSDSGFYLCAWGLLSGNTIYFGEGSWLTVV.

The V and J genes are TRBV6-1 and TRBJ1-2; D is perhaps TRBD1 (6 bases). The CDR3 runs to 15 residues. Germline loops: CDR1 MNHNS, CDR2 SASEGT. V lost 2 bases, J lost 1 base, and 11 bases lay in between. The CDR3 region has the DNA TGTGCCAGCAGTGAAACCGGGACAATTAACTATGGCTACACCTTC. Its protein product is CASSETGTINYGYTF.